The 5 T cell receptor beta chains below all came from one sample that was sequenced in a study of T-cell reconstitution after alpha-beta-depleted transplantation in children. This sample's TCRbeta library carried unique molecular identifier barcodes. TCRdb passed the PCR reads through MiXCR, listing each CDR3 protein once. The data show around 700,000 distinct CDR3 sequences, about an eighth seen once. The specimen comprised PBMCs, sampled before TCRalphabeta/CD19-depleted stem cell transplant. The receptor set was obtained from a girl aged 2-10 years with congenital amegakaryocytic thrombocytopenia, due to receive a stem cell transplant.

This clonotype was detected a few times. The chain employs TRBV5-1 and TRBJ2-3; 11 nucleotides line up with TRBD2. This CDR3 is 17 amino acids long. V was pared by 4 bases and J by 4 bases, with 11 bases of the junction left unmatched. The germline V gene has CDR1 SGHRS and CDR2 YFSETQ. The CDR3 nucleotides are TGCGCCAGCAGCCCCGGGACTAGCGGAGGGTGGTCAGATACGCAGTATTTT. It yields the protein CASSPGTSGGWSDTQYF.

This clonotype has a count of ten or more. CDR3 residues: CASSPQMGTMETQYF. In DNA, the CDR3 is TGTGCCAGCAGCCCACAAATGGGGACAATGGAGACCCAGTACTTC. The V gene is TRBV7-2, the J gene TRBJ2-5; D may be TRBD1 (6 bases). Germline V gene data show CDR1 as SGHTA and CDR2 as FQGNSA. The CDR3 length is 15 residues. V was trimmed by 5 bases and J by 5 bases, leaving 18 bases between them.

This clonotype was seen at least ten times. V usage is TRBV28 and J usage is TRBJ1-1; the D is unclear. Per the germline V gene, CDR1 is MDHEN and CDR2 is SYDVKM. Between the trimmed V and J ends, which lost 8 bases and 0 bases, there was a span of 10 bases. CDR3 length equals 13 residues. The DNA for the CDR3 is TGTGCCAGCTTAGCGGGAATGAACACTGAAGCTTTCTTT. It specifies CASLAGMNTEAFF.

This clonotype has only a few counts. V is TRBV7-8 and J is TRBJ1-4; no definite D call. Per the germline V gene, CDR1 is SGHVS and CDR2 is FQNEAQ. The V end lost 1 base, the J end lost 7 bases, and 7 bases lay between the germline ends. The CDR3 loop spans 13 amino acids. CDR3 region: CASSLVTREKLFF. In DNA form, the CDR3 reads TGTGCCAGCAGCTTAGTTACACGTGAAAAACTGTTTTTT.

This clonotype appeared many times. This rearrangement joins TRBV12-3 or TRBV12-4 to TRBJ2-1; D is unclear. V was clipped by 7 bases and J by 0 bases, with 16 bases between them. This CDR3 spans 16 amino acids. CDR3 DNA sequence: TGTGCCAGCACCCCCCAGGTAGCCCGCTCCTACAATGAGCAGTTCTTC. Protein sequence: CASTPQVARSYNEQFF.